The 27 T cell receptor beta chains reported below all come from one sample, sequenced in a study of identical twins. Via MiXCR, TCRdb re-called the 5' RACE reads, giving one row per CDR3 protein. The sample contains some 1,600,000 distinct CDR3 sequences, more than 30% of which appear only once. The source material was cord blood. The receptors shown here come from a newborn girl in good health.

This clonotype was recorded a few times. V is TRBV4-1 and J is TRBJ1-2, with D possibly TRBD1 on 5 matching bases. The CDR3 runs to 15 residues. V lost 4 bases and J 2 bases, leaving 14 bases between the germline ends. Germline CDR1 and CDR2: MGHRA and YSYEKL. The CDR3 coding sequence is TGCGCCAGCAGCCGCGCGGCCGGGGGGAACTATGGCTACACCTTC. Residues: CASSRAAGGNYGYTF.

This clonotype was seen more than once but under ten times. The chain joins TRBV6-2 or TRBV6-3 to TRBJ2-1; no definite D call. The J call may be in error: the DNA end matches TRBJ2-7 better. This CDR3 spans 15 amino acids. Germline CDR1 reads MNHEY; CDR2 reads SVGEGT. In DNA form, the CDR3 reads TGTGCCAGCAGTTTAACGGTGGGCTCCTACAATGAGCAGTACTTC. Its translation: CASSLTVGSYNEQYF.

Only a few counts were recorded for this clonotype. The CDR3: CASRMRQGGSYEQYF. DNA of the CDR3: TGTGCCAGCAGAATGCGACAGGGGGGCTCCTACGAGCAGTACTTC. The rearrangement links TRBV3-1 to TRBJ2-7, with 9 nucleotides matching TRBD1. V lost 6 bases to trimming and J lost 0 bases; unmatched junction nucleotides: 6. Germline V gene sequence: CDR1 LGHDT, CDR2 YNNKEL (reference sequence). This CDR3 comprises 15 residues.

This clonotype was seen a handful of times. The V gene is TRBV5-1, the J gene TRBJ2-5; D not resolved. CDR3 length equals 15 residues. From germline, CDR1 is SGHRS and CDR2 YFSETQ. Trimming left V 5 bases short and J 1 base short, with 15 bases between. The CDR3 region has the DNA TGCGCCAGCAGTTCACTTTCGACCCTCCAAGAGACCCAGTACTTC. Translated: CASSSLSTLQETQYF.

As for this clonotype: One end of the junction fails to match germline, which may point to a read error. The gene calls are TRBV12-3 or TRBV12-4 and TRBJ2-3, with 7 bases identical to TRBD1. The length of the CDR3 is 15 residues. As DNA, the CDR3 is TGTGCCAGCAGTGGGTCGACAGGGAGATCAGATGCGCAGTATTTC. Translating gives CASSGSTGRSDAQYF.

The rearrangement links TRBV6-1 to TRBJ1-2, with TRBD1 as a possible D gene (6 bases). The germline V and J ends were trimmed by 4 bases and 7 bases, with 16 bases remaining between them. The germline gives CDR1 MNHNS, CDR2 SASEGT. This CDR3 comprises 14 residues. In DNA, the CDR3 is TGTGCCAGCAGTGGCGGTAGGGGGGCGCGTGGCTACACCTTC. The encoded protein is CASSGGRGARGYTF.

Only a few counts were recorded for this clonotype. This sequence joins TRBV20-1 and TRBJ2-3; 8 bases align to TRBD2. After removal of 6 bases from V and 2 bases from J, the junction contained 7 bases not matched to a gene. The CDR3 runs to 14 residues. Germline V CDR1 and CDR2: DFQATT, SNEGSKA (reference sequence). The chain's CDR3 is CSAQRESPTDTQYF. CDR3 nucleotide sequence: TGCAGTGCCCAGCGGGAGTCCCCCACAGATACGCAGTATTTT.

In its sample, this clonotype was seen a few times. V and J are TRBV20-1 and TRBJ2-1; tentatively, D is TRBD1 (6 bases). Per germline, CDR1 DFQATT and CDR2 SNEGSKA (reference sequence). Trimming took 3 bases from V and 2 from J, leaving 11 bases between them. This CDR3 spans 14 amino acids. The CDR3 region is CSARRTEAYNEQFF. In DNA, the CDR3 is TGCAGTGCTAGGAGGACAGAAGCCTACAATGAGCAGTTCTTC.

There are a few counts of this clonotype. This chain links TRBV10-2 with TRBJ1-5; no definite D call. V was clipped by 6 bases and J by 4 bases, with 13 bases between them. Germline CDR1 reads WSHSY; CDR2 reads SAAADI. The CDR3 sequence is 14 residues long. The CDR3 DNA is TGCGCCAGCAGACCGGTGGGCGGTAATCAGCCCCAGCATTTT. It codes for CASRPVGGNQPQHF.

A few counts support this clonotype. The V gene is TRBV10-3, the J gene TRBJ1-5; a possible D gene is TRBD1 (5 bases). Germline CDR1 reads ENHRY; CDR2 reads SYGVKD. This CDR3 has 14 residues. Between the trimmed V and J ends, which lost 4 bases and 1 base, there was a span of 8 bases. The CDR3 region has the DNA TGTGCCATCAGTGGAGGGGACAGCAATCAGCCCCAGCATTTT. Residues: CAISGGDSNQPQHF.

As to this clonotype: The junction differs from germline at one of its ends, possibly a read error. The chain is built from TRBV6-5 and TRBJ2-1; 8 bases are shared with TRBD2. The length of the CDR3 is 15 residues. Germline loops: CDR1 MNHEY, CDR2 SVGAGI. As DNA, the CDR3 is TGTGCCAACAGTTATTACGGGAGGGACCTTAATGAGCAGTTCTTC. Protein: CANSYYGRDLNEQFF.

V usage is TRBV3-1 and J usage is TRBJ2-1, with D perhaps matching TRBD1 (5 bases). The CDR3 has 12 amino acids. CDR1 and CDR2 from the germline V gene are LGHDT and YNNKEL (reference sequence). V lost 4 bases and J 8 bases, leaving 9 bases between the germline ends. CDR3 loop: CASSPLGDEQFF. CDR3 nucleotide sequence: TGTGCCAGCAGCCCCCTAGGGGATGAGCAGTTCTTC.

The chain combines TRBV19 with TRBJ1-5, with 9 bases lining up with TRBD1. This CDR3 has 16 amino acids. V lost 4 bases to trimming and J lost 4 bases; unmatched junction nucleotides: 8. Germline V gene lookup returns CDR1 LNHDA and CDR2 SQIVND (reference sequence). CDR3 amino acids: CASSKGQGRANQPQHF. As DNA, the CDR3 is TGTGCCAGTAGTAAGGGACAGGGAAGAGCAAATCAGCCCCAGCATTTT.

Comment on this clonotype: A read error is possible here, since a much larger clone lies one base away. The rearrangement links TRBV29-1 to TRBJ2-1; 9 positions match TRBD2. The CDR3 loop spans 16 amino acids. Germline CDR1 reads SQVTM; CDR2 reads ANQGSEA. Written as DNA, the CDR3 is TGCGGCGTTAATAAAGCGGGAGGAAGATCCTACAATGAGCAGTTCTTC. This encodes CGVNKAGGRSYNEQFF.

This clonotype turned up a few times. The chain joins TRBV24-1 to TRBJ2-3, with D tentatively TRBD1 (6 bases). Germline V gene sequence: CDR1 KGHDR, CDR2 SFDVKD. Trimming took off 3 bases at V and 2 bases at J, with 11 bases between the two ends. The CDR3 is made up of 15 amino acids. CDR3 protein: CATSDRRDNTDTQYF. The DNA for the CDR3 is TGTGCCACCAGTGATCGCCGGGACAACACAGATACGCAGTATTTT.

The rearrangement links TRBV20-1 to TRBJ2-3; TRBD2 aligns across 12 bases. This CDR3 contains 15 residues. The J segment lost 2 bases and the V segment lost 4 bases, leaving 4 bases of the junction unmatched. Germline loops: CDR1 DFQATT, CDR2 SNEGSKA (reference sequence). In DNA, the CDR3 is TGCAGTGCTACTAGCGGGAGGGCCCTCACAGATACGCAGTATTTT. Residues: CSATSGRALTDTQYF.

The chain employs TRBV12-3 or TRBV12-4 and TRBJ1-1, with TRBD1 identical over 7 bases. With 2 bases clipped from V and 5 bases from J, the junction kept 5 bases outside the gene matches. This CDR3 has 14 residues. CDR3 DNA sequence: TGTGCCAGCAGTTTAAAGGGGGCGAGGACTGAAGCTTTCTTT. The encoded protein is CASSLKGARTEAFF.

The J gene is TRBJ1-5, the V gene TRBV7-9, with D perhaps TRBD1 (6 bases). With 1 base removed from V and 3 bases from J, the gap between germline ends came to 10 bases. CDR1 is SEHNR, CDR2 FQNEAQ, per germline (reference sequence). This CDR3 region has 15 residues. For the CDR3, the DNA is TGTGCCAGCAGCTTAGGCACAGGGATCAATCAGCCCCAGCATTTT. Translation gives CASSLGTGINQPQHF.

This clonotype appeared once. The V and J genes are TRBV6-1 and TRBJ2-3; 8 bases are a match to TRBD2. V lost 2 bases to trimming and J lost 1 base; unmatched junction nucleotides: 2. The CDR3 has 15 residues. In germline, CDR1 is MNHNS, CDR2 SASEGT. The CDR3 reads CASSENGGGTDTQYF. CDR3 DNA: TGTGCCAGCAGTGAAAACGGGGGGGGCACAGATACGCAGTATTTT.

A few counts support this clonotype. The genes are TRBV28 and TRBJ1-2, with D uncertain. Germline CDR1 is MDHEN and CDR2 is SYDVKM. The V end lost 5 bases, the J end lost 0 bases, and 22 bases lay between the germline ends. This CDR3 is 18 amino acids long. The CDR3 loop is CASSGVNYLTDSNYGYTF. The CDR3 coding sequence is TGTGCCAGCAGTGGAGTTAATTACCTAACAGATTCTAACTATGGCTACACCTTC.

This clonotype was detected a few times. The gene calls are TRBV11-2 and TRBJ2-7; a weak D match, TRBD1 (6 bases). CDR1 and CDR2 from the germline V gene are SGHAT and FQNNGV. CDR3 length equals 16 residues. V was clipped by 4 bases and J by 3 bases, with 19 bases between them. The CDR3 region has the DNA TGTGCCAGCAGCTCACTCACGGACAGACTATTCTACGAGCAGTACTTC. It specifies CASSSLTDRLFYEQYF.

This clonotype was counted a few times. The V gene is TRBV20-1, the J gene TRBJ2-1, with 8 nucleotides matching TRBD2. The CDR3 is 21 amino acids. CDR1 DFQATT and CDR2 SNEGSKA come from the germline V gene (reference sequence). V was pared by 0 bases and J by 0 bases, with 19 bases of the junction left unmatched. This chain's CDR3 is CSARDPQREYLAQNSYNEQFF. Here the CDR3 DNA reads TGCAGTGCTAGAGATCCACAGCGGGAGTATCTTGCTCAAAACTCCTACAATGAGCAGTTCTTC.

This clonotype came up a few times. This chain links TRBV6-5 with TRBJ1-2, with 9 positions matching TRBD1. Germline CDR1 reads MNHEY; CDR2 reads SVGAGI. CDR3 length: 13 amino acids. Trimming cost V 11 bases and J 3 bases; bases outside gene matches: 7. The CDR3 is CAPNRGRDYGYTF. The CDR3 nucleotides read TGTGCCCCTAACAGGGGGCGAGACTATGGCTACACCTTC.

The chain joins TRBV10-1 to TRBJ2-3; 9 bases are shared with TRBD2. This CDR3 contains 16 residues. Trimming took 0 bases from V and 2 from J; bases not matched to a gene: 3. CDR1 WNHNN and CDR2 SYGVQD come from the germline V gene (reference sequence). In DNA, the CDR3 is TGCGCCAGCAGTGAGTCTCGCGGGGGGGCCACAGATACGCAGTATTTT. Translated, it gives CASSESRGGATDTQYF.

The chain links TRBV6-5 to TRBJ2-3; D is uncertain. Germline CDR1 and CDR2: MNHEY and SVGAGI. V was trimmed by 5 bases and J by 5 bases, leaving 11 bases between them. The CDR3 consists of 13 residues. Written as DNA, the CDR3 is TGTGCCAGCAGTCTCCGATGGGTAGATACGCAGTATTTT. Its translation is CASSLRWVDTQYF.

This clonotype was counted many times. The gene calls are TRBV7-2 and TRBJ2-4; D is possibly TRBD2 (6 bases). Trimming took off 4 bases at V and 0 bases at J, with 16 bases between the two ends. Germline CDR1 reads SGHTA; CDR2 reads FQGNSA. The CDR3 has 17 amino acids. The CDR3 region is CASSSPVAELAKNIQYF. The CDR3 DNA reads TGTGCCAGCAGCTCCCCCGTAGCGGAACTAGCCAAAAACATTCAGTACTTC.

This sequence joins TRBV20-1 and TRBJ2-1; 9 bases match TRBD2. Losses at the gene ends were 4 bases for V and 1 base for J; bases not matched to a gene: 8. CDR1 and CDR2 from the germline V gene are DFQATT and SNEGSKA (reference sequence). CDR3 length: 16 residues. CDR3 protein: CSATPISGRSYNEQFF. The DNA of the CDR3 is TGCAGTGCTACACCCATTAGCGGGAGATCCTACAATGAGCAGTTCTTC.